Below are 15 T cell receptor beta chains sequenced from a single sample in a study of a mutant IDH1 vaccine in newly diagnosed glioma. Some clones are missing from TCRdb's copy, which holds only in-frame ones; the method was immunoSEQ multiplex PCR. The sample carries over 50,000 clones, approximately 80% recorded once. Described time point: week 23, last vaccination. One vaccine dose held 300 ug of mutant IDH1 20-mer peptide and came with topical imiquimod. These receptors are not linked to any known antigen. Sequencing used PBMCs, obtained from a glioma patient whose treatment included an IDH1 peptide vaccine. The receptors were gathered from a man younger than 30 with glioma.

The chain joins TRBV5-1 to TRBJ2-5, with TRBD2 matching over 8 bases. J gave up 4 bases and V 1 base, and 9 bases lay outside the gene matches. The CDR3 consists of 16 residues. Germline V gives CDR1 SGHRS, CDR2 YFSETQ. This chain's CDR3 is CASSLSPAGGLETQYF. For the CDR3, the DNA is TGCGCCAGCAGCTTGTCGCCCGCGGGAGGTCTAGAGACCCAGTACTTC.

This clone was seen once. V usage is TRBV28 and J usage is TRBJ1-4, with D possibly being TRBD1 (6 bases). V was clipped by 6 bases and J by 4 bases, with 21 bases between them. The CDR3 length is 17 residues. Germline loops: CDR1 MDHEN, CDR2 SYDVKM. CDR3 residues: CASSPSQPTGHNEKLFF. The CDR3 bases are TGTGCCAGCAGCCCCTCGCAACCGACAGGACATAATGAAAAACTGTTTTTT.

The CDR3 DNA reads as TGTGCCAGCAGCCCCCGGGGCACCTCCTACAATGAGCAGTTCTTC. Translating it yields CASSPRGTSYNEQFF. V and J are TRBV7-6 and TRBJ2-1; D tentatively reads TRBD1 or TRBD2 (5 bases each). The CDR3 is 15 amino acids. Germline V CDR1 and CDR2: SGHVS, FNYEAQ. The V and J ends lost 5 bases and 0 bases respectively, with 11 bases between them.

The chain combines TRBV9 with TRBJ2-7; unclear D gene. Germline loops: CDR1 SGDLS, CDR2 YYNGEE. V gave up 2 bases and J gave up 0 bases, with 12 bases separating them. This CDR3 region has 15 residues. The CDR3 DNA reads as TGTGCCAGCAGCGTCGGGCAGGCCCCCTCCTACGAGCAGTACTTC. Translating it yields CASSVGQAPSYEQYF.

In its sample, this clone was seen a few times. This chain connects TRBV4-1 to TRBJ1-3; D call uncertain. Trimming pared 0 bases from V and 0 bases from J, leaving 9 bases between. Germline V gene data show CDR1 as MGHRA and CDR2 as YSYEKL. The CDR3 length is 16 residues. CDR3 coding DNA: TGCGCCAGCAGCCAAGATTCGACGGGCTCTGGAAACACCATATATTTT. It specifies CASSQDSTGSGNTIYF.

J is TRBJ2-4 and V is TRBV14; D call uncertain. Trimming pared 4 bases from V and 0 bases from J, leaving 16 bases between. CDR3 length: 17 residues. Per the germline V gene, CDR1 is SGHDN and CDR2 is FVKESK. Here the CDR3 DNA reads TGTGCCAGCAGCCGTTCCTCGATTCAAAGAGCCAAAAACATTCAGTACTTC. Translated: CASSRSSIQRAKNIQYF.

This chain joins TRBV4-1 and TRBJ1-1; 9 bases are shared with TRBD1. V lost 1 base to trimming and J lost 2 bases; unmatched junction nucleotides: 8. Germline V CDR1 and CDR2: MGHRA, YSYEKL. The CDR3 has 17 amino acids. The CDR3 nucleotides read TGCGCCAGCAGCCAAGTGACAGGGGGATACACTAACACTGAAGCTTTCTTT. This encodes CASSQVTGGYTNTEAFF.

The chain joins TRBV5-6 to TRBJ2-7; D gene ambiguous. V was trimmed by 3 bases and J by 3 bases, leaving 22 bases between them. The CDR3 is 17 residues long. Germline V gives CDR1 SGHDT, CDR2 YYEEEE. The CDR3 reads CASSSQAGRQFVYEQYF. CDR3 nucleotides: TGTGCCAGCAGCTCCCAAGCCGGAAGGCAGTTCGTCTACGAGCAGTACTTC.

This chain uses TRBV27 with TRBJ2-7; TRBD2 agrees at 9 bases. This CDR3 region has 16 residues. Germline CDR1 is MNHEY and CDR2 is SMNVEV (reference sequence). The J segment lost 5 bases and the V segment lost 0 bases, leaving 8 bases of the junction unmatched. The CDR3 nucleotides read TGTGCCAGCAGTTTATCCGAGGCGGGAGGGAGACACGAGCAGTACTTC. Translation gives CASSLSEAGGRHEQYF.

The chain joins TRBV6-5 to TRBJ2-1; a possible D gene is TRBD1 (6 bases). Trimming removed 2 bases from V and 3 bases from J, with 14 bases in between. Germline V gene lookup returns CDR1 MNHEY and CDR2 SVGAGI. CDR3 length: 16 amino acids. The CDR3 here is CASSYNTAGVYNEQFF. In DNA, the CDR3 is TGTGCCAGCAGTTACAACACCGCAGGGGTCTACAATGAGCAGTTCTTC.

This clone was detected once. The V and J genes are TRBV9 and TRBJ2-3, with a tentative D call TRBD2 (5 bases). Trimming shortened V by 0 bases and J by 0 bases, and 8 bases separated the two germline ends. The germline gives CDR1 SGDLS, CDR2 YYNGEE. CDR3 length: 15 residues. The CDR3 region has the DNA TGTGCCAGCAGCGTAGGGAGCGGCAGCACAGATACGCAGTATTTT. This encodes CASSVGSGSTDTQYF.

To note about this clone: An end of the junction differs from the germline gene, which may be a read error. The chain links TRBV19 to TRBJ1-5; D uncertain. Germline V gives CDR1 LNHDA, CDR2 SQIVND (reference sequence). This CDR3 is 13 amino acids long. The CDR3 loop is CASSVGSDQPQHF. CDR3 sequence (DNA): TGTGCCAGTAGTGTCGGTAGCGATCAGCCCCAGCATTTT.

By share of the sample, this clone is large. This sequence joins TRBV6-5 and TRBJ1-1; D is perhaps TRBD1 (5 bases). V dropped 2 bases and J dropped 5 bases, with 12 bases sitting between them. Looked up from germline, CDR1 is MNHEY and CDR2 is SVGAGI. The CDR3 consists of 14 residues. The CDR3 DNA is TGTGCCAGCAGTTACGGGGGGGAGGGGACTGAAGCTTTCTTT. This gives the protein CASSYGGEGTEAFF.

CDR3 amino acids: CASSNLYEQYF. The CDR3 nucleotides are TGTGCCAGTAGTAATCTCTACGAGCAGTACTTC. V usage is TRBV19 and J usage is TRBJ2-7; D gene unclear. The V and J ends lost 4 bases and 3 bases respectively, with 4 bases between them. Germline CDR1 is LNHDA and CDR2 is SQIVND (reference sequence). The CDR3 loop spans 11 amino acids.

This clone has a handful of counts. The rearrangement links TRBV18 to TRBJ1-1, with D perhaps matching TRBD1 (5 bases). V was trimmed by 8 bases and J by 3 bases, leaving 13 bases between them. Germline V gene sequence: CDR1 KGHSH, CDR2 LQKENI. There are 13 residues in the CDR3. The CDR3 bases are TGTGCCAGCACTTACGACAGACACACTGAAGCTTTCTTT. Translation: CASTYDRHTEAFF.